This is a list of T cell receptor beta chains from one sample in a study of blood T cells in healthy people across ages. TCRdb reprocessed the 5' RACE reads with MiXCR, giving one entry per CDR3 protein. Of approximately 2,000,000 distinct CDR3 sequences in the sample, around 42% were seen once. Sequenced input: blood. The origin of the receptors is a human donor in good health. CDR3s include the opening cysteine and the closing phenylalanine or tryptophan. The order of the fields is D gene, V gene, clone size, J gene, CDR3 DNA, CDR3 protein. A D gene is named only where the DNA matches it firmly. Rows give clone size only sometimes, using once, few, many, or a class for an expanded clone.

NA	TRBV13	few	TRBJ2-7	TGTGCCAGCAGCCCCCATCTGGGACAGCGGGACGAGCAGTACTTC	CASSPHLGQRDEQYF
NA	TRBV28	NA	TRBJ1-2	TGTGCCAGCAGCCGAACAGGGCCGGTAACGTCTGGCTACACCTTC	CASSRTGPVTSGYTF
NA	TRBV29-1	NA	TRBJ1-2	TGCAGCGTGGACCTTCCCTCGGACAGTGGCTACACCTTC	CSVDLPSDSGYTF
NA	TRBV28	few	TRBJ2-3	TGTGCCAGCAGTTTAGGGACCGGGACCCCTTTCAACTCAGATACGCAGTATTTT	CASSLGTGTPFNSDTQYF
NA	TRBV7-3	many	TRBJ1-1	TGTGCCAGCAGCTCACGACAGGATACTGAAGCTTTCTTT	CASSSRQDTEAFF
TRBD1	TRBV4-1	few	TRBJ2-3	TGCGCCAGCAGCCAAGATACGCGGACAGGTTCGGATACGCAGTATTTT	CASSQDTRTGSDTQYF
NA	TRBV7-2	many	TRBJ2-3	TGTGCCAGCAGCTTAAGGGGGGGGTACACAGATACGCAGTATTTT	CASSLRGGYTDTQYF
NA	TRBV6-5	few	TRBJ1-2	TGTGCCAGCAGTTCCCTTCAGGACCGGGCGTTGGGTGGCTACACCTTC	CASSSLQDRALGGYTF
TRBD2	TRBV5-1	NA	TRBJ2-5	TGCGCCAGCAGCGTCCGACTAGCGGGGGAGACCCAGTACTTC	CASSVRLAGETQYF
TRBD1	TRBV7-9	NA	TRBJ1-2	TGTGCCAGCAGCTCCCCACAGGGGGCTGAGGGTGGCTACACCTTC	CASSSPQGAEGGYTF
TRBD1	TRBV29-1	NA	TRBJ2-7	TGCAGCCAGTACAGGGGGCTTGACGAGCAGTACTTC	CSQYRGLDEQYF
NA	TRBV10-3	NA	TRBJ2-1	TGTGCCATCAGGACTGGGTCCTACGAGCAGTTCTTC	CAIRTGSYEQFF
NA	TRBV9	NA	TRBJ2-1	TGTGCCAGCAGCCTAGGGCGAAACAGGGACAATGAGCAGTTCTTC	CASSLGRNRDNEQFF
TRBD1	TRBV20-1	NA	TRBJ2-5	TGCAGTGCTAGGCACTACAGGGGTTCGTACCAAGAGACCCAGTACTTC	CSARHYRGSYQETQYF
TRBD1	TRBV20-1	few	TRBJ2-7	TGCAGTGCTAGATCGGGACAGGGGAGTATTTACGAGCAGTACTTC	CSARSGQGSIYEQYF
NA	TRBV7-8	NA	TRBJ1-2	TGTGCCAGCAGCTTATCGGTGTCGGGCCCTCATCGAGGGTATGGCTACACCTTC	CASSLSVSGPHRGYGYTF
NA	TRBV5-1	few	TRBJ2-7	TGCGCCAGCGCGGATGAGGATTCCTACGAGCAGTACTTC	CASADEDSYEQYF
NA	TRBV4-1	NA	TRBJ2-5	TGCGCCAGCAGCCAAGATAAGGCAGGGTGGAAGGTGAGGGAGACCCAGTACTTC	CASSQDKAGWKVRETQYF
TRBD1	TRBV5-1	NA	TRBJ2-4	TGCGCCAGCAGTGACGGACAGGGGGGCAACATTCAGTACTTC	CASSDGQGGNIQYF
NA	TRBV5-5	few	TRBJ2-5	TGTGCCAGCAAATCCGAGGTTGCGTCCGAGACCCAGTACTTC	CASKSEVASETQYF
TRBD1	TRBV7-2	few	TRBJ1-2	TGTGCCAGCAGCACGGCCCAGGGGGCTGGTGGCTACACCTTC	CASSTAQGAGGYTF
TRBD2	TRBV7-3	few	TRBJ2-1	TGTGCCAGCAGCTTAAGTCCCTCTAGCGGGGGGTACAATGAGCAGTTCTTC	CASSLSPSSGGYNEQFF
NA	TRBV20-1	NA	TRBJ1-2	TGCAGTGCCCCCGGGACGTTCCCGGGCGGCTACACCTTC	CSAPGTFPGGYTF
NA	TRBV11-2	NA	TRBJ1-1	TGTGCCAGCAGCCCGAATTCAGGGGTTATTGAAGCTTTCTTT	CASSPNSGVIEAFF
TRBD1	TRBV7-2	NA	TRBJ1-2	TGTGCCAGCAGATCTCCGGGACAGGGGTTTCGTGTGGGCTACACCTTC	CASRSPGQGFRVGYTF
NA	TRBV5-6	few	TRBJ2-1	TGTGCCAGCAGCTTGGCCCTGGTGGGGTACAATGAGCAGTTCTTC	CASSLALVGYNEQFF
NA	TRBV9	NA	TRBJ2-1	TGTGCCAGCAGCGGGGAAACAGGTGAGCAGTTCTTC	CASSGETGEQFF
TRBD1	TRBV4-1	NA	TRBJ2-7	TGCGCCAGCAGCCAAGTTGGAGACAGGGGAGCCGAGCAGTACTTC	CASSQVGDRGAEQYF
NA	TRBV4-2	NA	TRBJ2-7	TGTGCCAGCAGCCAAGGCGTAGGGGTATCGGACGAGCAGTACTTC	CASSQGVGVSDEQYF
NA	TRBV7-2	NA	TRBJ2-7	TGTGCCAGCAGCTTACCCGAAATACCCTACGAGCAGTACTTC	CASSLPEIPYEQYF
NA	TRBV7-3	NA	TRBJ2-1	TGTGCCAGCAGCCTAGGGATCCTCAATGAGCAGTTCTTC	CASSLGILNEQFF
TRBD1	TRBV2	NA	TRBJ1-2	TGTGCCAGCAGCCGGGACAGGGCGATGTATGGCTACACCTTC	CASSRDRAMYGYTF
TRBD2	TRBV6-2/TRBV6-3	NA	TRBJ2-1	TGTGCCAGCAGTGGTTCATGGATCGCGGGGGGGCGAAGTGAGCAGTTCTTC	CASSGSWIAGGRSEQFF
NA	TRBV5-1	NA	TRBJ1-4	TGCGCCAGCAGCAGTCAGGGGACGGGAGGTGAAAAACTGTTTTTT	CASSSQGTGGEKLFF
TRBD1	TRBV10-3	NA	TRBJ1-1	TGTGCCATCAGTACCCGGACAGGCGCTTTCTTT	CAISTRTGAFF
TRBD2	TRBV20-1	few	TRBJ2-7	TGCAGTGCTAGAGATAAAATACGAGGGACTACAGATACGTCGAGGTACGAGCAGTACTTC	CSARDKIRGTTDTSRYEQYF
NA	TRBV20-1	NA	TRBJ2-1	TGCAGTGCTAGATTATCTAGGGGCGAGGGATACAATGAGCAGTTCTTC	CSARLSRGEGYNEQFF